This TCR beta chain was obtained from a study of glioma-infiltrating T cells. Points from the study as a whole: Only very few CDR3 sequences appeared in both tissue and blood. Tissue-blood divergence was below expectation in non-neoplastic patients, above in gliomas.

TCR alpha and beta CDR3 regions were amplified from RNA using iRepertoire nested multiplex PCR. Input was about 100-450 ng of tissue mRNA or PBMC total RNA. TCRdb re-called the multiplex PCR reads through MiXCR, storing one row per CDR3 protein. The top ten clones hold roughly 30% of a sample with about 110,000 distinct CDR3 sequences, 20% to 30% of them seen once. This clonotype showed up many times. The antigen remains unidentified. Germline CDR1 MDHEN, CDR2 SYDVKM. After removal of 6 bases from V and 0 bases from J, the junction contained 3 bases not matched to a gene. CDR3 length: 14 amino acids. Material for sequencing was glioma tissue, nonneoplastic brain tissue, or PBMCs (not recorded which). The TCR was taken from a human donor with low-grade glioma or glioblastoma, undergoing nonglioma brain surgery, or in good health (not recorded which). The V call is TRBV28, the J call TRBJ1-1; 8 bases map to TRBD1. DNA for the CDR3: TGTGCCAGCAGGTCGACAGGGGTGAACACTGAAGCTTTCTTT. Translating it yields CASRSTGVNTEAFF.